These 27 T cell receptor beta chains were all obtained from the same sample, sequenced in a study of T cell repertoires in cytomegalovirus infection. In TCRdb, the reads were re-called with MiXCR into one record per CDR3 protein. This sample carries some 150,000 distinct CDR3 sequences, about 20% of them seen once, and the ten largest clones take approximately 11%. The specimen sequenced was PBMCs. These receptors were taken from a human donor in good health (CMV status not recorded). Some clones in this sample may be carry-over from other donors' samples.

Many counts were recorded for this clonotype. The chain uses TRBV7-6 and TRBJ2-2; 14 bases align to TRBD2. With V trimmed by 5 bases and J by 7 bases, 6 bases remained unmatched. This CDR3 has 16 amino acids. Germline lookup yields CDR1 SGHVS and CDR2 FNYEAQ. The CDR3 DNA reads as TGTGCCAGCAGCCCAGGACTAGCGGGAGGCATCGGGGAGCTGTTTTTT. It is translated as CASSPGLAGGIGELFF.

At least ten counts were recorded for this clonotype. The J gene is TRBJ2-7, the V gene TRBV6-1; 8 bases match TRBD1. After removal of 0 bases from V and 0 bases from J, the junction contained 4 bases not matched to a gene. From germline, CDR1 is MNHNS and CDR2 SASEGT. CDR3 size: 16 residues. The CDR3 DNA reads TGTGCCAGCAGTGAAGCGGGACAGGAAGACTCCTACGAGCAGTACTTC. It codes for CASSEAGQEDSYEQYF.

This clonotype was seen more than once but under ten times. The chain links TRBV28 to TRBJ2-2; a possible D gene is TRBD1 (5 bases). The CDR3 totals 14 residues. From germline, CDR1 is MDHEN and CDR2 SYDVKM. Trimming shortened V by 7 bases and J by 5 bases, and 14 bases separated the two germline ends. The CDR3 here is CASITGFRTGELFF. In nucleotides, the CDR3 is TGTGCCAGCATTACAGGCTTTCGGACCGGGGAGCTGTTTTTT.

The table lists this clonotype with a few counts. J is TRBJ2-3 and V is TRBV12-3 or TRBV12-4, with TRBD2 matching 8 bases. V was clipped by 7 bases and J by 4 bases; unmatched bases: 10. This CDR3 region has 15 residues. CDR3 nucleotides: TGTGCCAGCACCTTAAGCGGGAGACTCGCAGATACGCAGTATTTT. It specifies CASTLSGRLADTQYF.

The chain carries TRBV19 and TRBJ1-5; 7 nucleotides align to TRBD1. Germline assignment: CDR1 LNHDA and CDR2 SQIVND (reference sequence). CDR3 length equals 19 residues. J was trimmed by 2 bases and V by 5 bases; bases with no gene match: 18. The CDR3 region has the DNA TGTGCCAGTAGTTTCCGACAGGGCGGCGCCGGGTCAGGCAATCAGCCCCAGCATTTT. Translation: CASSFRQGGAGSGNQPQHF. Full variable domain (rest looked up from reference TRBV19 and TRBJ1-5): DGGITQSPKYLFRKEGQNVTLSCEQNLNHDAMYWYRQDPGQGLRLIYYSQIVNDFQKGDIAEGYSVSREKKESFPLTVTSAQKNPTAFYLCASSFRQGGAGSGNQPQHFGDGTRLSIL.

The rearrangement joins TRBV12-5 to TRBJ1-1; D uncertain. CDR1 LGHNT and CDR2 FRNRAP come from the germline V gene. This CDR3 is built from 15 residues. V dropped 0 bases and J dropped 1 base, with 9 bases sitting between them. CDR3 in DNA: TGTGCTAGTGGTTTGGTCGGACTGCAGAACACTGAAGCTTTCTTT. Translated: CASGLVGLQNTEAFF. Full variable domain (rest looked up from reference TRBV12-5 and TRBJ1-1): DARVTQTPRHKVTEMGQEVTMRCQPILGHNTVFWYRQTMMQGLELLAYFRNRAPLDDSGMPKDRFSAEMPDATLATLKIQPSEPRDSAVYFCASGLVGLQNTEAFFGQGTRLTVV.

The CDR3: CSARERVYGNSPLHF. The CDR3 region has the DNA TGCAGTGCTAGAGAAAGAGTGTACGGCAATTCACCCCTCCACTTT. The chain carries TRBV20-1 and TRBJ1-6; D not resolved. The CDR3 covers 15 residues. V shed 0 bases and J shed 7 bases, with 13 bases lying between them. Per the germline V gene, CDR1 is DFQATT and CDR2 is SNEGSKA (reference sequence).

This clonotype appeared a few times. The chain carries TRBV4-3 and TRBJ2-7, with unresolved D. CDR3 size: 14 residues. Germline assignment: CDR1 LGHNA and CDR2 YSLEER. Trimming stripped 0 bases from V and 3 bases from J, with 9 bases between. The CDR3 region is CASSQDSLDYEQYF. The CDR3 nucleotides are TGCGCCAGCAGCCAAGATTCTTTAGACTACGAGCAGTACTTC.

This clonotype showed up just a few times. The rearrangement links TRBV4-3 to TRBJ2-5; 8 bases line up with TRBD2. CDR1 and CDR2 (germline): LGHNA, YSLEER. With V trimmed by 0 bases and J by 5 bases, 14 bases remained unmatched. The CDR3 runs to 18 residues. DNA of the CDR3: TGCGCCAGCAGCCAAGAGTGGAGTGCAGCGGGAGTGGAGGAGACCCAGTACTTC. Its translation is CASSQEWSAAGVEETQYF.

The rearrangement joins TRBV15 to TRBJ2-3; D remains ambiguous. The germline V gene encodes CDR1 LNHNV and CDR2 YYDKDF (reference sequence). This CDR3 comprises 15 residues. V was cut by 0 bases and J by 1 base, with 8 bases left in between. CDR3 protein: CATSRDWAGTDTQYF. The DNA of the CDR3 is TGTGCCACCAGCAGAGATTGGGCAGGCACAGATACGCAGTATTTT. Full variable domain (outside the CDR3, taken from reference TRBV15 and TRBJ2-3): DAMVIQNPRYQVTQFGKPVTLSCSQTLNHNVMYWYQQKSSQAPKLLFHYYDKDFNNEADTPDNFQSRRPNTSFCFLDIRSPGLGDTAMYLCATSRDWAGTDTQYFGPGTRLTVL.

The chain recombines TRBV12-3 or TRBV12-4 with TRBJ2-1; no clear D gene. Trimming pared 7 bases from V and 8 bases from J, leaving 6 bases between. The CDR3 has 10 amino acids. The CDR3 region is CASIYDEQFF. DNA of the CDR3: TGTGCCAGCATTTACGATGAGCAGTTCTTC.

The CDR3 here is CSAHRGGTDTQYF. The CDR3 DNA reads as TGCAGTGCCCACCGGGGTGGCACAGATACGCAGTATTTT. The J gene is TRBJ2-3, the V gene TRBV20-1; D might be TRBD2 (5 bases). This CDR3 is 13 amino acids long. The germline V and J ends were trimmed by 6 bases and 1 base, with 11 bases remaining between them. Per the germline V gene, CDR1 is DFQATT and CDR2 is SNEGSKA (reference sequence).

This clonotype has just a few counts. V and J are TRBV6-5 and TRBJ2-3; no clear D gene. Trimming took 7 bases from V and 0 from J, leaving 11 bases between them. CDR1 is MNHEY, CDR2 SVGAGI, per germline. This CDR3 is 14 amino acids long. In nucleotides, the CDR3 is TGTGCCAGCAAACACGGCTTCAGCACAGATACGCAGTATTTT. Translation gives CASKHGFSTDTQYF.

This clonotype has a count of ten or more. This chain connects TRBV7-2 to TRBJ2-5; D is undetermined. CDR3 length: 13 amino acids. Germline lookup yields CDR1 SGHTA and CDR2 FQGNSA. V lost 2 bases, J lost 2 bases, and 6 bases lay in between. As DNA, the CDR3 is TGTGCCAGCAGCTTAAAGCGACAAGAGACCCAGTACTTC. Protein product: CASSLKRQETQYF.

In its sample, this clonotype was seen many times. The chain carries TRBV28 and TRBJ1-5; maybe TRBD1 (6 bases). V was pared by 3 bases and J by 7 bases, with 13 bases between. Germline V lookup: CDR1 MDHEN, CDR2 SYDVKM. The CDR3 is made up of 14 amino acids. DNA of the CDR3: TGTGCCAGCAGTTTCCAAGGGGGACGGCAGCCCCAGCATTTT. Protein product: CASSFQGGRQPQHF.

The chain combines TRBV30 with TRBJ1-1; D uncertain. Germline V gives CDR1 GTSNPN, CDR2 SVGIG (reference sequence). Trimming removed 5 bases at V and 2 bases at J, with 12 bases between. The CDR3 totals 13 residues. The CDR3 nucleotides read TGTGCCTGGGCTGGAGAAGATAACACTGAAGCTTTCTTT. Residues: CAWAGEDNTEAFF.

This clonotype showed up just a few times. The V gene is TRBV12-3 or TRBV12-4, the J gene TRBJ2-7; TRBD2 agrees at 8 bases. V was clipped by 3 bases and J by 2 bases; unmatched bases: 3. The CDR3 consists of 14 residues. The CDR3 nucleotides are TGTGCCAGCAGTTTTCGGGGGGGTACCTACGAGCAGTACTTC. Protein product: CASSFRGGTYEQYF.

This clonotype appeared a single time. V is TRBV15 and J is TRBJ2-7; 7 positions match TRBD2. Germline-derived CDR1 and CDR2 are LNHNV and YYDKDF (reference sequence). V trimming: 1 base; J trimming: 6 bases; junction bases outside the gene matches: 9. CDR3 length equals 15 residues. CDR3 DNA: TGTGCCACCAGCAGAGGGTCCGGGACTAAAGTCGAGCAGTACTTC. Its protein is CATSRGSGTKVEQYF.

In its sample, this clonotype was seen a few times. The V call is TRBV4-1, the J call TRBJ2-2; 7 nucleotides line up with TRBD1. The CDR3 covers 17 residues. Germline loops: CDR1 MGHRA, CDR2 YSYEKL. V shed 3 bases, J shed 1 base, and the junction held 8 bases outside the gene matches. The CDR3 DNA is TGCGCCAGCAGCCAGGTTACAGGGGTAGGGAACACCGGGGAGCTGTTTTTT. It is translated as CASSQVTGVGNTGELFF.

The table lists this clonotype with a few counts. The rearrangement joins TRBV5-1 to TRBJ2-1; TRBD2 is a possible D gene (5 bases). Germline lookup yields CDR1 SGHRS and CDR2 YFSETQ. V lost 5 bases and J 6 bases, leaving 15 bases between the germline ends. This CDR3 is built from 14 residues. CDR3 region: CASSRDKSGNEQFF. The CDR3 nucleotides are TGCGCCAGCAGTCGTGATAAAAGCGGCAATGAGCAGTTCTTC.

This clonotype was seen at least ten times. This chain links TRBV11-2 with TRBJ1-3; D unclear. CDR1 SGHAT and CDR2 FQNNGV come from the germline V gene. The CDR3 runs 18 residues. Trimming stripped 1 base from V and 0 bases from J, with 16 bases between. CDR3 sequence (DNA): TGTGCCAGCAGCTTAGTGGTCCGACCGACCGGCTCTGGAAACACCATATATTTT. Amino acids: CASSLVVRPTGSGNTIYF.

There are many counts of this clonotype. The chain couples TRBV7-8 to TRBJ1-4; D is possibly TRBD1 (6 bases). Between the trimmed V and J ends, which lost 3 bases and 8 bases, there was a span of 13 bases. This CDR3 region has 14 residues. CDR1 is SGHVS, CDR2 FQNEAQ, per germline. The CDR3 is CASSFGRGAEKLFF. In nucleotides, the CDR3 is TGTGCCAGCAGCTTTGGTCGGGGGGCCGAAAAACTGTTTTTT.

V usage is TRBV14 and J usage is TRBJ2-1; no definite D call. This CDR3 contains 17 residues. Trimming shortened V by 0 bases and J by 2 bases, and 14 bases separated the two germline ends. CDR1 and CDR2 (germline): SGHDN, FVKESK. The CDR3 sequence is CASSQDVTNFPYNEQFF. Written as DNA, the CDR3 is TGTGCCAGCAGCCAAGATGTGACGAACTTTCCCTACAATGAGCAGTTCTTC. Supplemented by reference TRBV14 and TRBJ2-1, the full variable domain reads EAGVTQFPSHSVIEKGQTVTLRCDPISGHDNLYWYRRVMGKEIKFLLHFVKESKQDESGMPNNRFLAERTGGTYSTLKVQPAELEDSGVYFCASSQDVTNFPYNEQFFGPGTRLTVL.

The J gene is TRBJ2-7, the V gene TRBV7-9; D is undetermined. The CDR3 is 15 amino acids. The germline gives CDR1 SEHNR, CDR2 FQNEAQ (reference sequence). The V gene lost 5 bases and the J gene lost 0 bases, with 14 bases spanning the gap. The CDR3 DNA is TGTGCCAGCAGCCCAACTGCGTTGAGCTCCTACGAGCAGTACTTC. Protein product: CASSPTALSSYEQYF.

The chain uses TRBV11-2 and TRBJ2-7; no definite D call. The germline V gene has CDR1 SGHAT and CDR2 FQNNGV. V was pared by 3 bases and J by 5 bases, with 5 bases between. CDR3 length: 11 residues. CDR3 protein: CASSLGHEQYF. For the CDR3, the DNA is TGTGCCAGCAGCTTGGGCCACGAGCAGTACTTC.

This clonotype turned up a few times. The chain combines TRBV13 with TRBJ1-2, with D perhaps matching TRBD1 (5 bases). With 6 bases removed from V and 6 bases from J, the gap between germline ends came to 17 bases. CDR3 length equals 14 residues. Germline CDR1 reads PRHDT; CDR2 reads FYEKMQ (reference sequence). The CDR3 sequence: CASRGEDVENGYTF. DNA for the CDR3: TGTGCCAGCAGGGGGGAAGATGTGGAGAATGGCTACACCTTC.

V usage is TRBV5-4 and J usage is TRBJ2-1; 7 bases fit TRBD2. Germline V gene lookup returns CDR1 SGHNT and CDR2 YYREEE (reference sequence). Losses at the gene ends were 3 bases for V and 10 bases for J; bases not matched to a gene: 13. This CDR3 has 15 amino acids. The CDR3 nucleotides are TGTGCCAGCAGCTCCGGGACCGGGCTGGGGGGGGAGCAGTTCTTC. Translation: CASSSGTGLGGEQFF.